This passage covers 27 T cell receptor beta chains from one sample sequenced in a study of blood T cell repertoires in COVID-19. Clones were sequenced by immunoSEQ multiplex PCR, and TCRdb holds only the in-frame ones, with some missing. The sample lists about 270,000 clones, roughly 90% seen once, with under 2.5% in the top ten. The specimen sequenced was PBMCs or T cells enriched from blood (not recorded which). Source of these receptors: a woman in her sixties or seventies who had recovered from COVID-19.

The rearrangement uses TRBV11-2 and TRBJ2-1; the D gene is possibly TRBD1 (6 bases). The CDR3 sequence is 15 residues long. V lost 4 bases and J lost 3, with 13 bases in between. Germline CDR1 is SGHAT and CDR2 is FQNNGV. This CDR3 reads CASSSIRGGYNEQFF. The CDR3 nucleotides read TGTGCCAGCAGCTCCATCAGGGGCGGCTACAATGAGCAGTTCTTC.

The chain has TRBV12-3 or TRBV12-4 and TRBJ1-1; D is uncertain. CDR3 length: 11 amino acids. V lost 3 bases, J lost 8 bases, and 7 bases lay in between. The CDR3 loop is CASSFWQEAFF. CDR3 coding DNA: TGTGCCAGCAGTTTCTGGCAAGAAGCTTTCTTT.

The genes are TRBV19 and TRBJ2-1; TRBD1 is a possible D gene (5 bases). Germline V lookup: CDR1 LNHDA, CDR2 SQIVND (reference sequence). The CDR3 extends over 15 amino acids. The germline V and J ends were trimmed by 7 bases and 0 bases, with 13 bases remaining between them. The chain's CDR3 is CASTKTDSSYNEQFF. DNA for the CDR3: TGTGCCAGTACCAAGACAGACAGCTCCTACAATGAGCAGTTCTTC.

The J gene is TRBJ2-1, the V gene TRBV10-3; possibly TRBD1 for D (5 bases). Trimming took off 5 bases at V and 5 bases at J, with 10 bases between the two ends. The CDR3 has 13 amino acids. CDR1 and CDR2 from the germline V gene are ENHRY and SYGVKD. CDR3 nucleotides: TGTGCCATCAGTTTTGACAGAAACAATGAGCAGTTCTTC. This codes for CAISFDRNNEQFF.

This chain joins TRBV21-1 and TRBJ1-6; no check of the table's D call, TRBD1, against the DNA was made. TRBV21-1 is a documented pseudogene. The CDR3 is 14 amino acids. Written as DNA, the CDR3 is TGTGCCAGCAAAAGGACAGGATTAGATTCACCCCTCCACTTT. Its protein is CASKRTGLDSPLHF.

The V gene is TRBV5-1, the J gene TRBJ1-1; TRBD1 matches 7 bases. V lost 0 bases and J lost 5; bases outside the gene matches: 7. Germline V gives CDR1 SGHRS, CDR2 YFSETQ. CDR3 length: 15 residues. The CDR3 here is CASSLAGDRATEAFF. CDR3 nucleotide sequence: TGCGCCAGCAGCTTGGCTGGAGACAGGGCGACTGAAGCTTTCTTT.

This clone was detected a few times. The J gene is TRBJ1-5, the V gene TRBV19, with D tentatively TRBD1 (5 bases). V lost 7 bases, J lost 9 bases, and 16 bases lay in between. The CDR3 is 13 amino acids. Germline CDR1 and CDR2: LNHDA and SQIVND (reference sequence). CDR3 loop: CASIGQGGSPQHF. CDR3 coding DNA: TGTGCCAGTATTGGACAAGGCGGATCGCCCCAGCATTTT.

This rearrangement joins TRBV10-3 to TRBJ1-5; 9 bases are shared with TRBD1. The CDR3 has 15 residues. With V trimmed by 3 bases and J by 4 bases, 4 bases remained unmatched. Germline CDR1 reads ENHRY; CDR2 reads SYGVKD. CDR3 in amino acids: CAISDAGTGNQPQHF. The CDR3 DNA is TGTGCCATCAGTGATGCCGGGACAGGGAATCAGCCCCAGCATTTT.

The chain couples TRBV7-9 to TRBJ2-7; 8 bases match TRBD2. CDR1 is SEHNR, CDR2 FQNEAQ, per germline (reference sequence). This CDR3 is built from 16 residues. The V gene end was trimmed by 3 bases and the J gene end by 4 bases; junction bases not matched to a gene: 11. The CDR3 region is CASSFVGRGAGYEQYF. Written as DNA, the CDR3 is TGTGCCAGCAGCTTCGTCGGGCGGGGGGCAGGATACGAGCAGTACTTC.

The chain combines TRBV11-3 with TRBJ2-3; 12 bases are a match to TRBD2. Germline-derived CDR1 and CDR2 are SGHNT and YENEEA. Germline trimming cut 4 bases from V and 2 bases from J; bases unmatched to any gene: 4. The CDR3 contains 16 residues. CDR3 residues: CASSSGLAGITDTQYF. For the CDR3, the DNA is TGTGCCAGCAGCTCCGGACTAGCGGGGATCACAGATACGCAGTATTTT.

J is TRBJ1-5 and V is TRBV28; D perhaps matches TRBD1 (6 bases). Germline V gives CDR1 MDHEN, CDR2 SYDVKM. CDR3 size: 15 residues. Trimming took 6 bases from V and 8 from J, leaving 20 bases between them. The CDR3 DNA is TGTGCCAGCAGCCCTGGACAGATCTGGCAGAAGCCCCAGCATTTT. This codes for CASSPGQIWQKPQHF.

This chain uses TRBV6-6 with TRBJ2-1; D is uncertain. Germline V gene lookup returns CDR1 MNHNY and CDR2 SVGAGI (reference sequence). The CDR3 has 11 residues. Deletions cut 7 bases from V and 5 bases from J, with 6 bases between. Here the CDR3 reads CASNFNNEQFF. CDR3 in DNA: TGTGCCAGCAATTTTAACAATGAGCAGTTCTTC.

The chain couples TRBV7-2 to TRBJ1-2; maybe TRBD1 (6 bases). Germline CDR1 is SGHTA and CDR2 is FQGNSA. CDR3 length equals 17 residues. The V end lost 2 bases, the J end lost 4 bases, and 20 bases lay between the germline ends. The CDR3: CASSLWAGELSSYGYTF. CDR3 DNA sequence: TGTGCCAGCAGCTTATGGGCAGGGGAACTCTCGAGCTATGGCTACACCTTC.

A single count supports this clone. The gene calls are TRBV19 and TRBJ2-1; a possible D gene is TRBD2 (5 bases). The length of the CDR3 is 14 residues. The V end lost 3 bases, the J end lost 1 base, and 7 bases lay between the germline ends. Germline values: CDR1 LNHDA, CDR2 SQIVND (reference sequence). The CDR3 here is CASSIGGSYNEQFF. DNA of the CDR3: TGTGCCAGTAGTATTGGCGGGTCCTACAATGAGCAGTTCTTC.

CDR3 nucleotides: TGTGCCAGCAGCCCATTCAGTGTCTCTGGAAACACCATATATTTT. This sequence encodes CASSPFSVSGNTIYF. The chain employs TRBV11-2 and TRBJ1-3; D call uncertain. The CDR3 is 15 amino acids. Germline assignment: CDR1 SGHAT and CDR2 FQNNGV. The V end lost 5 bases, the J end lost 0 bases, and 11 bases lay between the germline ends.

As to this clone: Other DNA sequences in this sample translate to the same CDR3. This chain links TRBV4-1 with TRBJ1-1; TRBD1 agrees at 10 bases. The CDR3 is 15 amino acids. Germline V lookup: CDR1 MGHRA, CDR2 YSYEKL. Trimming took 1 base from V and 3 from J; bases not matched to a gene: 2. CDR3 nucleotide sequence: TGCGCCAGCAGCCAAGCCGGGACAGGGGACACTGAAGCTTTCTTT. Translating gives CASSQAGTGDTEAFF.

J is TRBJ2-1 and V is TRBV5-1; 7 positions agree with TRBD2. The germline V gene has CDR1 SGHRS and CDR2 YFSETQ. V gave up 0 bases and J gave up 7 bases; unmatched junction bases: 10. The CDR3 totals 16 residues. CDR3 in amino acids: CASSLATAGARNEQFF. CDR3 in DNA: TGCGCCAGCAGCTTGGCCACGGCGGGAGCTAGAAATGAGCAGTTCTTC.

The chain combines TRBV28 with TRBJ1-5; no reliable D call. The ends were cut back, 3 bases at V and 4 bases at J, with 7 bases in the middle. This CDR3 has 13 residues. CDR1 and CDR2 from the germline V gene are MDHEN and SYDVKM. As DNA, the CDR3 is TGTGCCAGCAGTTTGTCGTATAATCAGCCCCAGCATTTT. Encoded protein: CASSLSYNQPQHF.

J is TRBJ1-1 and V is TRBV24-1; 9 nucleotides match TRBD1. CDR3 length equals 14 residues. V lost 7 bases to trimming and J lost 2 bases; unmatched junction nucleotides: 4. Germline lookup yields CDR1 KGHDR and CDR2 SFDVKD. This chain's CDR3 is CATRRTGVNTEAFF. Written as DNA, the CDR3 is TGTGCCACCAGGAGGACAGGGGTAAACACTGAAGCTTTCTTT.

This sequence joins TRBV29-1 and TRBJ1-3; D may be TRBD1 (6 bases). The CDR3 consists of 12 residues. Deletions cut 7 bases from V and 9 bases from J, with 16 bases between. CDR1 is SQVTM and CDR2 is ANQGSEA in the germline V gene. For the CDR3, the DNA is TGCAGCGGTGGACAGACCGGAGCCACCATATATTTT. It codes for CSGGQTGATIYF.

V and J are TRBV3-1 (or the pseudogene TRBV3-2) and TRBJ2-1; D is unresolved. Germline lookup yields CDR1 LGHDT and CDR2 YNNKEL (reference sequence). Trimming removed 0 bases from V and 3 bases from J, with 9 bases in between. The CDR3 sequence is 15 residues long. The DNA for the CDR3 is TGTGCCAGCAGCCAAGATCGGTCTAGCTACAATGAGCAGTTCTTC. This translates into CASSQDRSSYNEQFF.

Turning to this clone: The same CDR3 arises from other DNA sequences in this sample as well. The CDR3 DNA sequence: TGTGCCAGCAGCTTAACCGGGAGGAACACTGAAGCTTTCTTT. This sequence encodes CASSLTGRNTEAFF. This sequence joins TRBV7-9 and TRBJ1-1; D gene unclear. The germline V gene has CDR1 SEHNR and CDR2 FQNEAQ (reference sequence). CDR3 size: 14 residues. V was pared by 2 bases and J by 1 base, with 8 bases between. Using reference TRBV7-9 and TRBJ1-1 for the parts outside the CDR3, the full variable domain is DTGVSQNPRHKITKRGQNVTFRCDPISEHNRLYWYRQTLGQGPEFLTYFQNEAQLEKSRLLSDRFSAERPKGSFSTLEIQRTEQGDSAMYLCASSLTGRNTEAFFGQGTRLTVV.

This sequence joins TRBV19 and TRBJ2-7; 9 bases map to TRBD2. From germline, CDR1 is LNHDA and CDR2 SQIVND (reference sequence). The CDR3 covers 14 residues. The J segment lost 4 bases and the V segment lost 5 bases, leaving 6 bases of the junction unmatched. Here the CDR3 reads CASSLSGRGYEQYF. The CDR3 DNA reads TGTGCCAGTAGTCTTAGCGGGAGAGGGTACGAGCAGTACTTC.

The rearrangement joins TRBV25-1 to TRBJ2-5; the match to TRBD1 covers 7 bases. The trim removed 4 bases at V and 5 bases at J, leaving 7 bases unmatched. This CDR3 has 14 residues. In germline, CDR1 is MGHDK, CDR2 SYGVNS. CDR3 protein: CASSVSTGVETQYF. In nucleotides, the CDR3 is TGTGCCAGCAGTGTATCAACAGGGGTTGAGACCCAGTACTTC.

This clone has only one observation. J is TRBJ1-5 and V is TRBV18; unclear D gene. The CDR3 is 14 residues long. CDR1 is KGHSH, CDR2 LQKENI, per germline. With 3 bases removed from V and 0 bases from J, the gap between germline ends came to 6 bases. The CDR3 here is CASSPDISNQPQHF. DNA for the CDR3: TGTGCCAGCTCACCCGACATTAGCAATCAGCCCCAGCATTTT.

This clone was recorded a few times. The gene calls are TRBV13 and TRBJ2-3; D is perhaps TRBD2 (6 bases). The V end lost 5 bases, the J end lost 4 bases, and 25 bases lay between the germline ends. The CDR3 consists of 18 residues. CDR1 and CDR2 (germline): PRHDT, FYEKMQ (reference sequence). CDR3 bases: TGTGCCAGCAGCCCAAAGCGGGCCGGTGGGGAGTGGGCAGATACGCAGTATTTT. Protein sequence: CASSPKRAGGEWADTQYF.

The chain is built from TRBV5-6 and TRBJ1-6; D not certain. V lost 3 bases and J lost 9, with 13 bases in between. The CDR3 is 14 amino acids. Germline V gene data show CDR1 as SGHDT and CDR2 as YYEEEE. The CDR3 bases are TGTGCCAGCAGCTGGTTCCACTCGGGTTCACCCCTCCACTTT. Its protein product is CASSWFHSGSPLHF.